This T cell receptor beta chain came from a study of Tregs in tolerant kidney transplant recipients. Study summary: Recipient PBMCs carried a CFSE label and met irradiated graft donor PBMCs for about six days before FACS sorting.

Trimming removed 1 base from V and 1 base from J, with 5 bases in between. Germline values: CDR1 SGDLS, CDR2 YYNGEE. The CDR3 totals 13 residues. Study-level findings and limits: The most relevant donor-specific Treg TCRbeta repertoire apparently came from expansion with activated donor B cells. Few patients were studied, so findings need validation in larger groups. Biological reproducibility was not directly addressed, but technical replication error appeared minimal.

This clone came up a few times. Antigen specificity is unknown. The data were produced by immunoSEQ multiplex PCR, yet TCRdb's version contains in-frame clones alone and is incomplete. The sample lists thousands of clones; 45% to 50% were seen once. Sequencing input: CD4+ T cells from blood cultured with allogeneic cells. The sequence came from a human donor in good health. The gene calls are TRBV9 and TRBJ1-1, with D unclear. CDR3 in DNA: TGTGCCAGCAGCGTAAACAGGAACACTGAAGCTTTCTTT. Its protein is CASSVNRNTEAFF.